These T cell receptor beta chains were read from a single sample in a study of blood T cells in healthy people across ages. MiXCR was run by TCRdb on the 5' RACE reads, yielding one entry per CDR3 protein. There are about 670,000 distinct CDR3 sequences in the sample; roughly 43% occur only once, and about 32% lies in the top ten. Material for sequencing was blood. The receptor source for this set is a man at least 80 years old in good health. Each CDR3 is given with its conserved first and last residue. The D gene is left open where the match is weak. Size values are once, few and many counts, or a class for expanded clones, and some rows have none.

d_call	clone_size	v_call	j_call	cdr3_aa	cdr3_nt
TRBD2	few	TRBV5-1	TRBJ2-5	CASSSGAGVGETQYF	TGCGCCAGCAGCTCCGGAGCGGGAGTGGGGGAGACCCAGTACTTC
.	.	TRBV6-6	TRBJ1-1	CASSYPVDRNTEAFF	TGTGCCAGCAGTTACCCTGTTGACCGGAACACTGAAGCTTTCTTT
.	many	TRBV4-3	TRBJ2-4	CASSQDHGGAQNIQYF	TGCGCCAGCAGCCAAGATCACGGGGGAGCCCAAAACATTCAGTACTTC
TRBD2	few	TRBV12-3/TRBV12-4	TRBJ2-7	CASSLASGGNNEQYF	TGTGCCAGCAGTTTGGCTAGCGGGGGAAACAATGAGCAGTACTTC
.	few	TRBV15	TRBJ2-2	CATSRVGQGVGYGELFF	TGTGCCACCAGCAGAGTCGGTCAGGGTGTGGGTTACGGGGAGCTGTTTTTT
TRBD1	few	TRBV4-1	TRBJ1-2	CASSQVGQGHYGYTF	TGCGCCAGCAGCCAAGTGGGACAGGGACACTATGGCTACACCTTC
TRBD2	.	TRBV6-2/TRBV6-3	TRBJ2-3	CASRRAGGDTQYF	TGTGCCAGCAGACGGGCGGGGGGGGATACGCAGTATTTT
.	many	TRBV6-6	TRBJ1-5	CASSYYGPTSSNQPQHF	TGTGCCAGCAGTTATTACGGACCGACTAGCTCCAATCAGCCCCAGCATTTT
TRBD2	many	TRBV29-1	TRBJ2-7	CSVETSGRARDEQYF	TGCAGCGTTGAAACTAGCGGGAGGGCCCGTGACGAGCAGTACTTC
.	.	TRBV6-5	TRBJ2-1	CASSYGPKQFF	TGTGCCAGCAGTTACGGGCCTAAGCAGTTCTTC
.	.	TRBV10-3	TRBJ2-7	CAISPDGTGEQYF	TGTGCCATCAGCCCGGACGGGACGGGTGAGCAGTACTTC
.	few	TRBV6-2/TRBV6-3	TRBJ2-5	CASRMDGGQETQYF	TGTGCCAGCAGAATGGACGGAGGCCAAGAGACCCAGTACTTC
TRBD2	few	TRBV20-1	TRBJ2-3	CSTRAGGPIDTQYF	TGCAGTACCCGGGCGGGAGGGCCGATAGATACGCAGTATTTT
.	.	TRBV9	TRBJ2-1	CASSVVGRNNEQFF	TGTGCCAGCAGCGTAGTTGGCAGAAACAATGAGCAGTTCTTC
.	.	TRBV20-1	TRBJ2-5	CSAGLLAHKGETQYF	TGCAGTGCTGGATTACTAGCCCACAAAGGGGAGACCCAGTACTTC
.	few	TRBV7-2	TRBJ2-5	CASSLLAQHEQYF	TGTGCCAGCAGCTTACTAGCGCAGCATGAGCAGTACTTC
.	.	TRBV4-3	TRBJ2-3	CASSQGVASSFSTDTQYF	TGCGCCAGCAGCCAAGGAGTAGCCAGCAGTTTTAGCACAGATACGCAGTATTTT
TRBD2	once	TRBV7-2	TRBJ2-1	CASSSTPFAGVYNERYF	TGTGCCAGCAGCTCAACCCCGTTCGCGGGGGTATACAATGAGCGGTACTTC
TRBD2	few	TRBV3-1	TRBJ2-1	CASSQRGLAGGGEQFF	TGTGCCAGCAGCCAGAGGGGACTAGCGGGGGGGGGTGAGCAGTTCTTC
TRBD1	.	TRBV30	TRBJ2-7	CAWSGQGVREQYF	TGTGCCTGGAGTGGACAGGGGGTTAGAGAGCAGTACTTC
TRBD1	.	TRBV5-1	TRBJ2-7	CASSTEGQGYDEQYF	TGCGCCAGCAGCACCGAAGGACAGGGGTACGACGAGCAGTACTTC
TRBD1	.	TRBV30	TRBJ1-1	CAWSTQGENTEAFF	TGTGCCTGGAGTACCCAGGGGGAAAACACTGAAGCCTTCTTT
TRBD2	.	TRBV7-2	TRBJ2-2	CASSRLGGRPGELFF	TGTGCCAGCAGCCGGTTGGGCGGGAGGCCCGGGGAGCTGTTTTTT
TRBD1	.	TRBV5-1	TRBJ1-1	CASSADRGNTEAFF	TGCGCCAGCAGCGCGGACAGGGGGAACACTGAAGCTTTCTTT
.	.	TRBV5-8	TRBJ2-1	CASRDRADRAYNEQFF	TGTGCCAGCAGAGACCGTGCGGACAGAGCTTACAATGAGCAGTTCTTC
.	.	TRBV6-1	TRBJ1-4	CASRSAVGTNEKLFF	TGTGCCAGCAGGAGCGCCGTAGGAACTAATGAAAAGCTGTTTTTT
.	many	TRBV20-1	TRBJ2-3	CSATIPGDTQYF	TGCAGTGCTACCATACCCGGGGATACGCAGTATTTT
TRBD2	few	TRBV3-1	TRBJ2-7	CASSKRRRARTSGNPYEQYF	TGTGCCAGCAGCAAACGGAGAAGGGCGAGAACTAGCGGGAATCCCTACGAGCAGTACTTC
.	.	TRBV7-6	TRBJ2-1	CASSLSGGAPYNEQFF	TGTGCCAGCAGCCTAAGTGGGGGCGCACCGTACAATGAGCAGTTCTTC
.	.	TRBV10-3	TRBJ1-6	CAISGNEGGSPLHF	TGTGCCATCAGTGGCAATGAGGGAGGTTCACCCCTCCACTTT
.	few	TRBV7-9	TRBJ2-5	CASSLASRKGQETQYF	TGTGCCAGCAGCTTAGCTTCTCGTAAGGGGCAAGAGACCCAGTACTTC
TRBD1	few	TRBV6-2/TRBV6-3	TRBJ2-1	CASTGTGGASNEQFF	TGTGCCAGCACCGGGACAGGGGGCGCGTCGAATGAGCAGTTCTTC
TRBD1	few	TRBV3-1	TRBJ2-5	CASSRGQDQETQYF	TGTGCCAGCAGCAGAGGACAGGATCAAGAGACCCAGTACTTC
TRBD2	few	TRBV7-6	TRBJ2-3	CASSSSSGHTDTQYF	TGTGCCAGCAGCTCCTCTAGCGGTCACACAGATACGCAGTATTTT
.	few	TRBV7-2	TRBJ2-1	CASRGAADEQFF	TGTGCCAGCAGAGGGGCAGCCGATGAGCAGTTCTTC
.	.	TRBV4-2	TRBJ2-3	CASSQDLRGEDTQYF	TGTGCCAGCAGCCAAGACCTCAGGGGGGAAGATACGCAGTATTTT
TRBD1	.	TRBV2	TRBJ2-7	CASRGTGISYEQYF	TGTGCCAGCAGGGGGACAGGGATCTCCTACGAGCAGTACTTC
.	.	TRBV30	TRBJ1-3	CAWSVGNSGNTIYF	TGTGCCTGGAGTGTCGGCAACTCTGGAAACACCATATATTTT
TRBD1	.	TRBV6-6	TRBJ2-7	CASTSDRGPYEQYF	TGTGCCAGCACCTCAGACAGGGGCCCCTACGAGCAGTACTTC
.	few	TRBV6-2/TRBV6-3	TRBJ1-2	CASSYTEDYGYTF	TGTGCCAGCAGTTACACGGAGGACTATGGCTACACCTTC
.	.	TRBV20-1	TRBJ2-5	CSARARGRGPLIRTQYF	TGCAGTGCTAGAGCCCGGGGCAGGGGCCCCCTGATCCGGACCCAGTACTTC